These T cell receptor beta chains were read from a single sample in a study of blood T cell repertoires in COVID-19. The repertoire was sequenced with immunoSEQ multiplex PCR; TCRdb's copy has only in-frame clones and lacks some. This sample has about 45,000 clones, with about 80% found just once. The sequenced sample was peripheral blood. The receptors were gathered from a human donor in a cohort sampled during active COVID-19. CDR3s include the opening cysteine and the closing phenylalanine or tryptophan. The D gene is left open where the match is weak. Clone size appears in some rows only: once, few, many, or a class for an expanded clone.

clone_size j_call cdr3_length v_call d_call cdr3_aa cdr3_nt
. TRBJ1-4 14 TRBV9 . CASSEGHTNEKLFF TGTGCCAGCAGCGAAGGACATACTAATGAAAAACTGTTTTTT
. TRBJ1-6 14 TRBV6-5 . CASSYRQGNSPLHF TGTGCCAGCAGTTACAGGCAGGGAAATTCACCCCTCCACTTT
. TRBJ2-1 17 TRBV10-2 . CASRTGGRDSSYNEQFF TGCGCCAGCAGGACGGGGGGGCGGGACAGCTCCTACAATGAGCAGTTCTTC
. TRBJ1-2 16 TRBV2 TRBD1 CASSEDDRGDFLGYTF TGTGCCAGCAGTGAGGACGACAGGGGAGATTTCCTTGGCTACACCTTC
few TRBJ2-1 13 TRBV7-9 . CASSLGRDNEQFF TGTGCCAGCAGCTTAGGGCGGGACAATGAGCAGTTCTTC
. TRBJ2-1 20 TRBV28 TRBD1 CASSCLRQGAPQCLYNEQFF TGTGCCAGCAGTTGTCTTCGACAGGGGGCTCCACAGTGCCTTTACAATGAGCAGTTCTTC
. TRBJ2-2 15 TRBV10-3 TRBD2 CAITAGESYTGELFF TGTGCCATCACGGCGGGAGAGAGTTACACCGGGGAGCTGTTTTTT
. TRBJ1-1 12 TRBV27 . CASSHRGTEAFF TGTGCCAGTAGCCACCGGGGTACTGAAGCTTTCTTT
. TRBJ1-2 14 TRBV28 . CASSLWQGGYGYTF TGTGCCAGCAGTTTATGGCAGGGTGGCTATGGCTACACCTTC
. TRBJ2-1 15 TRBV2 . CASSERGTVGNEQFF TGTGCCAGCAGTGAGAGGGGGACGGTTGGCAATGAGCAGTTCTTC
. TRBJ2-1 16 TRBV6-6 TRBD2 CASSSPGLGNSNEQFF TGTGCCAGCAGTTCACCGGGACTAGGGAACAGTAATGAGCAGTTCTTC
. TRBJ2-5 15 TRBV19 . CASSAADRDRETQYF TGTGCCAGTAGTGCCGCCGACAGAGACAGGGAGACCCAGTACTTC
. TRBJ2-7 15 TRBV7-9 TRBD1 CASSYVPGQGGEQYF TGTGCCAGCAGCTACGTCCCGGGACAGGGGGGCGAGCAGTACTTC
. TRBJ1-1 14 TRBV4-2 . CASSLEGRDTEAFF TGTGCCAGCAGCCTCGAAGGCCGGGACACTGAAGCTTTCTTT
. TRBJ1-1 15 TRBV21-1 . CASSKQGAMNTEAFF TGTGCCAGCAGCAAACAGGGGGCCATGAACACTGAAGCTTTCTTT
. TRBJ1-4 12 TRBV6-6 . CASRESGEKLFF TGTGCCAGCCGGGAAAGCGGCGAAAAACTGTTTTTT
. TRBJ2-2 16 TRBV12-5 . CASGLGQGGYTGELFF TGTGCTAGTGGTTTGGGACAGGGAGGCTACACCGGGGAGCTGTTTTTT
. TRBJ1-1 13 TRBV11-1 . CASSLAPTAGAFF TGTGCCAGCAGCTTAGCGCCGACAGCCGGGGCTTTCTTT
. TRBJ2-5 14 TRBV7-7 . CASSLGGQEETQYF TGTGCCAGCAGCTTAGGCGGGCAAGAGGAGACCCAGTACTTC
. TRBJ1-3 15 TRBV6-5 . CASSPVAGAGNTIYF TGTGCCAGCAGTCCGGTAGCGGGAGCCGGAAACACCATATATTTT
. TRBJ2-1 18 TRBV3-1/TRBV3-2 TRBD2 CASSQDSGGREGRREQFF TGTGCCAGCAGCCAAGATTCAGGTGGGCGGGAGGGAAGGCGTGAGCAGTTCTTC
. TRBJ1-1 13 TRBV7-9 . CASSLAGQGEAFF TGTGCCAGCAGCTTAGCGGGGCAGGGTGAAGCTTTCTTT
. TRBJ2-7 15 TRBV19 TRBD1 CASSISGTGDYEQYF TGTGCCAGTAGTATCTCCGGGACAGGGGACTACGAGCAGTACTTC
. TRBJ2-1 14 TRBV5-1 TRBD1 CASSADRGQGEQFF TGCGCCAGCAGCGCGGACAGGGGGCAGGGTGAGCAGTTCTTC
. TRBJ1-2 14 TRBV7-2 TRBD1 CASSFGTVRGGYTF TGTGCCAGCAGCTTCGGGACAGTACGAGGGGGCTACACCTTC
. TRBJ1-2 14 TRBV7-8 TRBD1 CASSSGTGGYGYTF TGTGCCAGCAGCTCAGGGACAGGGGGCTATGGCTACACCTTC
. TRBJ2-1 16 TRBV7-8 TRBD2 CASSEGGTSGRNEQFF TGTGCCAGCAGCGAAGGCGGGACTAGCGGGCGGAATGAGCAGTTCTTC
. TRBJ2-7 15 TRBV6-4 . CASSDSSGSSYEQYF TGTGCCAGCAGTGACTCTAGCGGCAGCTCCTACGAGCAGTACTTC
once TRBJ2-1 14 TRBV6-2/TRBV6-3 TRBD2 CTSSPQREYNEQFF TGTACCAGCAGCCCCCAGCGGGAGTACAATGAGCAGTTCTTC
. TRBJ2-5 14 TRBV11-2 . CASSPWALQETQYF TGTGCCAGCAGCCCATGGGCCCTCCAAGAGACCCAGTACTTC
. TRBJ1-2 13 TRBV12-3/TRBV12-4 TRBD1 CASSWTGTDGYTF TGTGCCAGCAGTTGGACAGGGACGGATGGCTACACCTTC
. TRBJ1-2 15 TRBV24-1 TRBD1 CATSEGDRGASGYTF TGTGCCACCAGTGAGGGGGACAGGGGAGCGTCTGGCTACACCTTC
few TRBJ1-6 13 TRBV18 . CASSPNGESPLHF TGTGCCAGCTCACCCAACGGAGAATCACCCCTCCACTTT
. TRBJ2-1 14 TRBV6-5 TRBD2 CASRGLAGEIEQFF TGTGCCAGCAGGGGACTAGCGGGAGAGATTGAGCAGTTCTTC
once TRBJ1-1 16 TRBV28 . CASSFPASLRNTEAFF TGTGCCAGCAGTTTTCCCGCGTCCTTAAGGAACACTGAAGCTTTCTTT
. TRBJ2-7 12 TRBV10-3 . CAISYRDDEQYF TGTGCCATCAGTTACAGGGATGACGAGCAGTACTTC
. TRBJ1-1 17 TRBV6-6 TRBD1 CASSPVLLQGGSTEAFF TGTGCCAGCAGTCCCGTCCTTTTACAGGGGGGAAGCACTGAAGCTTTCTTT
. TRBJ2-1 14 TRBV24-1 . CATSDPDKYNEQFF TGTGCCACCAGTGACCCGGACAAATACAATGAGCAGTTCTTC
few TRBJ2-7 14 TRBV13 TRBD2 CASSTPTSGYEQYF TGTGCCAGCAGCACCCCGACTAGCGGATACGAGCAGTACTTC
. TRBJ1-1 18 TRBV21-1 . CASSTRPRAREMNTEAFF TGTGCCAGCAGCACCCGGCCACGGGCGCGGGAGATGAACACTGAAGCTTTCTTT
. TRBJ1-5 17 TRBV19 . CASTGLRGRGIEQPQHF TGTGCCAGTACCGGGCTACGGGGGAGGGGGATAGAACAGCCCCAGCATTTT
. TRBJ1-6 14 TRBV2 . CASSVTTGGSPLHF TGTGCCAGCAGTGTGACGACGGGGGGTTCACCCCTCCACTTT
. TRBJ2-1 17 TRBV29-1 TRBD2 CSVEPSGRFFEGNEQFF TGCAGCGTTGAACCTAGCGGGAGGTTCTTCGAGGGGAATGAGCAGTTCTTC
. TRBJ2-3 16 TRBV19 TRBD2 CASSISSGGYTDTQYF TGTGCCAGTAGTATATCTAGCGGGGGCTACACAGATACGCAGTATTTT
. TRBJ2-1 15 TRBV6-2/TRBV6-3 TRBD1 CASSYSKTGNGEQFF TGTGCCAGCAGTTACTCGAAGACAGGGAATGGTGAGCAGTTCTTC
. TRBJ2-1 16 TRBV28 TRBD2 CASSVHGRPPYNEQFF TGTGCCAGCAGTGTACACGGGAGGCCTCCCTACAATGAGCAGTTCTTC
. TRBJ2-5 15 TRBV25-1 TRBD1 CASSEWDRGEETQYF TGTGCCAGCAGTGAATGGGACAGGGGAGAAGAGACCCAGTACTTC
. TRBJ1-1 16 TRBV19 . CASSIVGGEANTEAFF TGTGCCAGTAGTATAGTTGGGGGGGAGGCGAACACTGAAGCTTTCTTT
. TRBJ1-1 13 TRBV18 . CASSRTVYTEAFF TGTGCCAGCTCCAGGACAGTCTACACTGAAGCTTTCTTT
. TRBJ1-5 16 TRBV6-2/TRBV6-3 TRBD1 CASSLKDRAGNQPQHF TGTGCCAGCAGTTTGAAGGACAGGGCAGGTAATCAGCCCCAGCATTTT